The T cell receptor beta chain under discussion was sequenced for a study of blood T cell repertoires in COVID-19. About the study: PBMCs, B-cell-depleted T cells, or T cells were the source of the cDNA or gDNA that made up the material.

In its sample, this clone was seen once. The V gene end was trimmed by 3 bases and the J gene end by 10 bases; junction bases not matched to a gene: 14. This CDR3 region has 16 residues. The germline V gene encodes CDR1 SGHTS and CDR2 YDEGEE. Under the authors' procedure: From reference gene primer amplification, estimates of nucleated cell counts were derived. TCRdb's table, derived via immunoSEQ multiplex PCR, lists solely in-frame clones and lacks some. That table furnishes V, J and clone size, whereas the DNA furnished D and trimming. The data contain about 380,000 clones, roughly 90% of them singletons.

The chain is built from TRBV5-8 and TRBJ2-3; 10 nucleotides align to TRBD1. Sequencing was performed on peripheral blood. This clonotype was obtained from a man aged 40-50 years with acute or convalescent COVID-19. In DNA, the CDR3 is TGTGCCAGCAGCTGGGCCGGGACAGGGGAAACCCCAGCGCAGTATTTT. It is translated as CASSWAGTGETPAQYF. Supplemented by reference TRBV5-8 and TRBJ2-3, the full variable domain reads EAGVTQSPTHLIKTRGQQATLRCSPISGHTSVYWYQQALGLGLQFLLWYDEGEERNRGNFPPRFSGRQFPNYSSELNVNALELEDSALYLCASSWAGTGETPAQYFGPGTRLTVL.